The 18 T cell receptor beta chains below come from one sample, sequenced in a study of regulatory T cells. The PCR used 52 TRBV and 13 TRBJ primers. TCRdb's copy holds only in-frame clones and misses some; the assay was immunoSEQ multiplex PCR. The data contain over 25,000 clones, over 90% of them singletons. Study results and limitations: In CD3G-deficient patients, conventional CD4+ T cells were enriched for hydrophobic CDR3 residues at positions 6 and 7.

The antigens of these receptors remain unknown. The sample comprised conventional CD4+ T cells sorted from blood. Receptors were obtained from a child aged 2-15 years with CD3G deficiency.

J is TRBJ2-7 and V is TRBV10-3; tentatively, D is TRBD1 (5 bases). Germline CDR1 reads ENHRY; CDR2 reads SYGVKD. The CDR3 sequence is 17 residues long. The germline V and J ends were trimmed by 0 bases and 2 bases, with 17 bases remaining between them. The CDR3 DNA reads TGTGCCATCAGTGAGTCGTTAGGTAGGGGCCGTCCCTACGAGCAGTACTTC. Protein product: CAISESLGRGRPYEQYF.

This chain connects TRBV5-1 to TRBJ2-7; TRBD2 might be the D (6 bases). The CDR3 length is 13 residues. V shed 3 bases and J shed 6 bases, with 13 bases lying between them. Germline CDR1 is SGHRS and CDR2 is YFSETQ. This chain's CDR3 is CASSWTGESEQYF. For the CDR3, the DNA is TGCGCCAGCAGCTGGACGGGGGAAAGCGAGCAGTACTTC.

The chain uses TRBV6-1 and TRBJ1-2, with D hard to call. CDR3 size: 15 residues. Germline V gene data show CDR1 as MNHNS and CDR2 as SASEGT. The ends were cut back, 8 bases at V and 2 bases at J, with 18 bases in the middle. The CDR3 nucleotides are TGTGCCAGCGGGTTAGGAACCGGGCTCAACTATGGCTACACCTTC. Translation gives CASGLGTGLNYGYTF.

V usage is TRBV28 and J usage is TRBJ1-4, with D unresolved. The CDR3 runs 13 residues. The V end lost 4 bases, the J end lost 5 bases, and 8 bases lay between the germline ends. The V gene's germline CDR1 is MDHEN and CDR2 SYDVKM. CDR3 sequence: CASSSRANEKLFF. For the CDR3, the DNA is TGTGCCAGCAGTTCAAGAGCCAATGAAAAACTGTTTTTT.

This chain connects TRBV7-9 to TRBJ2-1; a possible D gene is TRBD1 (5 bases). Germline values: CDR1 SEHNR, CDR2 FQNEAQ (reference sequence). The ends were cut back, 3 bases at V and 7 bases at J, with 16 bases in the middle. The CDR3 totals 15 residues. The CDR3 DNA sequence: TGTGCCAGCAGCTTGGGCAGGGCGATGTTAAATGAGCAGTTCTTC. Its protein product is CASSLGRAMLNEQFF.

This chain uses TRBV5-1 with TRBJ1-2, with D possibly TRBD1 on 5 matching bases. The germline CDR1 and CDR2 sequences are SGHRS and YFSETQ. CDR3 length equals 16 residues. V lost 0 bases and J lost 6, with 18 bases in between. CDR3 residues: CASSLVPGSLGDGYTF. The CDR3 DNA sequence: TGCGCCAGCAGCTTGGTTCCAGGGTCCCTTGGGGATGGCTACACCTTC.

V and J are TRBV27 and TRBJ2-3, with 7 bases matching TRBD1. V shed 8 bases and J 2 bases; nucleotides not matched to a gene: 10. Germline lookup yields CDR1 MNHEY and CDR2 SMNVEV (reference sequence). The CDR3 totals 15 residues. The CDR3 protein is CASSSHRGYTDTQYF. The CDR3 DNA follows: TGTGCCAGCTCTTCCCACAGGGGATACACAGATACGCAGTATTTT.

The chain couples TRBV18 to TRBJ2-3; D gene ambiguous. CDR3 length: 12 amino acids. In germline, CDR1 is KGHSH, CDR2 LQKENI. The V end was cut by 3 bases, the J end by 2 bases, with 3 bases between. The CDR3: CASSPTTDTQYF. CDR3 DNA sequence: TGTGCCAGCTCACCCACCACAGATACGCAGTATTTT.

For this clone: Other DNA variants within this sample encode the same CDR3. V and J are TRBV7-7 and TRBJ2-5; D is possibly TRBD2 (5 bases). CDR1 is SSHAT and CDR2 is FNYEAQ in the germline V gene (reference sequence). V lost 0 bases and J lost 5, with 7 bases in between. CDR3 length: 13 residues. Written as DNA, the CDR3 is TGTGCCAGCAGCTTAGCTCGGGGTGAGACCCAGTACTTC. Its protein product is CASSLARGETQYF.

The gene calls are TRBV13 and TRBJ2-5, with 14 bases aligning to TRBD2. The CDR3 is 16 residues long. Germline trimming cut 5 bases from V and 4 bases from J; bases unmatched to any gene: 6. Germline V lookup: CDR1 PRHDT, CDR2 FYEKMQ (reference sequence). The CDR3 here is CASSVRGTSGRETQYF. In DNA, the CDR3 is TGTGCCAGCAGCGTCCGCGGGACTAGCGGGAGAGAGACCCAGTACTTC.

The chain is built from TRBV5-1 and TRBJ2-1, with 8 bases that match TRBD2. The CDR3 is made up of 16 amino acids. V lost 0 bases to trimming and J lost 3 bases; unmatched junction nucleotides: 5. The germline V gene has CDR1 SGHRS and CDR2 YFSETQ. DNA for the CDR3: TGCGCCAGCAGCTTGGAGGGAGCGGGGGTCTACAATGAGCAGTTCTTC. It encodes CASSLEGAGVYNEQFF.

The CDR3 region is CASSTAALDTQYF. CDR3 bases: TGTGCCAGCAGCACAGCCGCGCTCGATACGCAGTATTTT. The gene calls are TRBV7-9 and TRBJ2-3, with D uncertain. Germline CDR1 SEHNR, CDR2 FQNEAQ (reference sequence). This CDR3 has 13 amino acids. Trimming removed 5 bases from V and 6 bases from J, with 12 bases in between.

This rearrangement joins TRBV28 to TRBJ2-7, with D possibly called TRBD1 or TRBD2 (5 bases each). The V end was cut by 2 bases, the J end by 3 bases, with 17 bases between. The CDR3 extends over 16 amino acids. Germline V lookup: CDR1 MDHEN, CDR2 SYDVKM. DNA of the CDR3: TGTGCCAGCAGTTTAGGTCTGGGAGACAGTCACTACGAGCAGTACTTC. Translated: CASSLGLGDSHYEQYF. Drawing the rest from reference TRBV28 and TRBJ2-7, the complete variable domain is DVKVTQSSRYLVKRTGEKVFLECVQDMDHENMFWYRQDPGLGLRLIYFSYDVKMKEKGDIPEGYSVSREKKERFSLILESASTNQTSMYLCASSLGLGDSHYEQYFGPGTRLTVT.

V usage is TRBV6-1 and J usage is TRBJ1-5; the match to TRBD1 covers 8 bases. V trimming: 7 bases; J trimming: 7 bases; junction bases outside the gene matches: 3. The CDR3 runs to 12 residues. CDR1 and CDR2 from the germline V gene are MNHNS and SASEGT. The CDR3 loop reads CASTDRGQPQHF. CDR3 DNA: TGTGCCAGCACCGACAGGGGACAGCCCCAGCATTTT.

V gene TRBV28 combines with J gene TRBJ2-4; TRBD2 aligns across 8 bases. From germline, CDR1 is MDHEN and CDR2 SYDVKM. J was trimmed by 7 bases and V by 4 bases; bases with no gene match: 9. CDR3 length: 15 amino acids. CDR3 sequence (DNA): TGTGCCAGCAGTTCTGGAGGGCCGGGGGGGAACATTCAGTACTTC. Its translation is CASSSGGPGGNIQYF.

The V gene is TRBV27, the J gene TRBJ2-7; 8 nucleotides align to TRBD2. Germline trimming cut 7 bases from V and 2 bases from J; bases unmatched to any gene: 16. Per germline, CDR1 MNHEY and CDR2 SMNVEV (reference sequence). This CDR3 has 17 residues. Here the CDR3 reads CASTPQPWREVTYEQYF. DNA for the CDR3: TGTGCCAGCACCCCCCAGCCGTGGCGGGAGGTCACCTACGAGCAGTACTTC.

The chain couples TRBV28 to TRBJ2-7; the D gene is possibly TRBD2 (6 bases). CDR1 and CDR2 (germline): MDHEN, SYDVKM. The CDR3 spans 11 residues. Trimming shortened V by 6 bases and J by 4 bases, and 7 bases separated the two germline ends. Written as DNA, the CDR3 is TGTGCCAGCAGGGGGGGTTACGAGCAGTACTTC. Translation gives CASRGGYEQYF.

V gene TRBV19 combines with J gene TRBJ2-2; 8 nucleotides match TRBD1. The CDR3 has 15 residues. Germline-derived CDR1 and CDR2 are LNHDA and SQIVND (reference sequence). The junction had 8 bases not matched to a gene; V was cut back by 7 bases and J by 4 bases. CDR3: CASKGGQGGTGELFF. The CDR3 coding sequence is TGTGCCAGTAAGGGCGGACAGGGTGGCACCGGGGAGCTGTTTTTT.